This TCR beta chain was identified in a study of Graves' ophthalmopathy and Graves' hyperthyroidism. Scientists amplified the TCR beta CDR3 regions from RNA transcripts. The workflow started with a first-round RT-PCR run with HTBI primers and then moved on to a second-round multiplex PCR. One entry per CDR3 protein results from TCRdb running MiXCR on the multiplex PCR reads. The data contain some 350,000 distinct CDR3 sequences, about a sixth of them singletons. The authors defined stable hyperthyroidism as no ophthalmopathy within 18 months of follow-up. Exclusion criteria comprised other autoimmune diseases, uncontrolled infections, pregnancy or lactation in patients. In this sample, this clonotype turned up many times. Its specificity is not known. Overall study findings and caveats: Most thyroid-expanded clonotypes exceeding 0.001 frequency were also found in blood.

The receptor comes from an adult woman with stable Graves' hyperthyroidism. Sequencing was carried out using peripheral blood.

The CDR3 region is CASSRSTGEQYF. Written as DNA, the CDR3 is TGTGCCAGCAGCCGATCTACGGGGGAGCAGTACTTC. The V call is TRBV28, the J call TRBJ2-7; a possible D gene is TRBD2 (5 bases). Per germline, CDR1 MDHEN and CDR2 SYDVKM. This CDR3 is built from 12 residues. The ends were cut back, 6 bases at V and 7 bases at J, with 13 bases in the middle.